This T cell receptor beta chain was identified during a study of beta chain features in type 1 diabetes. Overall study results and limits: Any HLA-type effect on TCRB rearrangement remained unresolved here. Within each of all four CD4+ subsets, Type 1 diabetes patients had TCRB CDR3s that were moderately but significantly shorter. Equally in patients and controls, shorter templates might have been favored by PCR. Patients showed naive, central memory and Treg TCRB repertoires that appeared more similar than those of healthy donors.

The ends lost 5 bases at V and 2 bases at J; junction bases unmatched: 2. This CDR3 spans 14 amino acids. Per the germline V gene, CDR1 is MNHNY and CDR2 is SVGAGI (reference sequence). A word on this clone: Its antigen remains unidentified.

The investigators reverse transcribed all of the isolated RNA, so they sequenced expressed TCRB transcripts. The data were produced by immunoSEQ multiplex PCR, yet TCRdb's version contains in-frame clones alone and is incomplete. Of some 48,000 clones listed, approximately 43% were seen once; the top ten hold 0.1% to 0.15%. Every donor had blood drawn once into heparin, approximately 110 mL on average. Sequenced: stem cell memory CD4+ T cells from blood. The chain has TRBV6-6 and TRBJ2-1, with 8 bases that match TRBD2. The source is a man aged 25 to 40 with type 1 diabetes. This CDR3 is CASSGTSAYNEQFF. The CDR3 DNA is TGTGCCAGCAGTGGGACTAGTGCCTACAATGAGCAGTTCTTC.